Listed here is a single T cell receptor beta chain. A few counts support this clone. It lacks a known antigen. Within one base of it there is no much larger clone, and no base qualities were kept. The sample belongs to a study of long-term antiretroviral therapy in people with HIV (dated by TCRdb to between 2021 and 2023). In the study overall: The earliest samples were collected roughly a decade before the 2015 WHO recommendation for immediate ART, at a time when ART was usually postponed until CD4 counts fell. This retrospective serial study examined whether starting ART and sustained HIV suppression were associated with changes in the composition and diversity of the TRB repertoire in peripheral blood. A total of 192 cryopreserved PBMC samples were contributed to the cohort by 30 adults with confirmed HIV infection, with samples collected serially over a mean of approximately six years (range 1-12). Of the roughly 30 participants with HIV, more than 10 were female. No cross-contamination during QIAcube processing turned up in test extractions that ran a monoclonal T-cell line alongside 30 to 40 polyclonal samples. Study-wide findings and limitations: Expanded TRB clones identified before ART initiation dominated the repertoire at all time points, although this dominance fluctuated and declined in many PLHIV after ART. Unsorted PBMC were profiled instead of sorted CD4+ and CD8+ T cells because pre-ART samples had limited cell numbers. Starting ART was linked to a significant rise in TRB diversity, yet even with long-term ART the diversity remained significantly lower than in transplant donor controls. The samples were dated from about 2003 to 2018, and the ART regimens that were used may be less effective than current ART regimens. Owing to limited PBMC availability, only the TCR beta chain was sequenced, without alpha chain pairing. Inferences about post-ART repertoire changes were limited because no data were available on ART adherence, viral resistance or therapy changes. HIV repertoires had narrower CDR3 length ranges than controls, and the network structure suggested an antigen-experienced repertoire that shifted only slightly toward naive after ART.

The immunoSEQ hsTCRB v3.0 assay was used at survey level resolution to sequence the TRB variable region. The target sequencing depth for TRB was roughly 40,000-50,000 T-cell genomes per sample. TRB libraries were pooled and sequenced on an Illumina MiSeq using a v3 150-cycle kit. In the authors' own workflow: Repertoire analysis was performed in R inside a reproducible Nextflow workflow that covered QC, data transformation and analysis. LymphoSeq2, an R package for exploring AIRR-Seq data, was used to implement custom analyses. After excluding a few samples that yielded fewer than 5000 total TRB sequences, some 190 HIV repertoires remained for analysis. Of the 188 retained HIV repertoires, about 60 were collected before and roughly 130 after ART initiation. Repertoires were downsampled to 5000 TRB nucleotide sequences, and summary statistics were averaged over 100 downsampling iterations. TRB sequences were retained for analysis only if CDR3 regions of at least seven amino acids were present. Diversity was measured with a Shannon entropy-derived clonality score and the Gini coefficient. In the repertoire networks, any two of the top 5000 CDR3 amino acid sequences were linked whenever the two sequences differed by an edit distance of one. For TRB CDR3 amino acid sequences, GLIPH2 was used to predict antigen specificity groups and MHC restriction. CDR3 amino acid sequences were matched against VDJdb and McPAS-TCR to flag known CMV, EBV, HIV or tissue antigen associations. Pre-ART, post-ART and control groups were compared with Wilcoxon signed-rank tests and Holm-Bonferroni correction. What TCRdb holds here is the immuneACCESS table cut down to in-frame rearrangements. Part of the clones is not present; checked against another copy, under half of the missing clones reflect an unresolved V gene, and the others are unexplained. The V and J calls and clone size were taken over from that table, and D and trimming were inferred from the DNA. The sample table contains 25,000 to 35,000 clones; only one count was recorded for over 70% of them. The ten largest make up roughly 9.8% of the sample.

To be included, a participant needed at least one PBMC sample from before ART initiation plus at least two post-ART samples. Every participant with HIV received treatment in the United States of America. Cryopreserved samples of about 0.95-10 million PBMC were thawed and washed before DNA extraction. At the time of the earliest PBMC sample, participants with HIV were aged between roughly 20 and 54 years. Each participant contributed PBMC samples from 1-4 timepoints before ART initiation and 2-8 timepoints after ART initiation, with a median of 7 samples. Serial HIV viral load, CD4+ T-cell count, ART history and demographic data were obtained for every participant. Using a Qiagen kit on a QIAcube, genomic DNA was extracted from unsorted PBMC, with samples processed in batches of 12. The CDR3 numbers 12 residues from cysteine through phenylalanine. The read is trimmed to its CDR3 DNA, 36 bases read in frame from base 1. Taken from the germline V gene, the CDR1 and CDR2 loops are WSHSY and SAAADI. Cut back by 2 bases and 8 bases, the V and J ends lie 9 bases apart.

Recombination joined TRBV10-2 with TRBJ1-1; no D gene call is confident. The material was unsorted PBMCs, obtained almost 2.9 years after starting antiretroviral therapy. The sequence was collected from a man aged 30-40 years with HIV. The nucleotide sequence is TGCGCCAGCAGTGAGGGAGGCAGGGAAGCTTTCTTT. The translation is CASSEGGREAFF.